This T cell receptor beta chain was identified during a study of cytotoxic CD8 clonotypes in ibrutinib-treated CLL. Whole-study results and caveats: Higher circulating CD8+ T-cell counts strongly accompanied higher baseline clonality, above age-matched healthy donors.

TCRdb's copy holds only in-frame clones and misses some; the assay was immunoSEQ multiplex PCR. The sample lists around 310,000 clones; 70% to 80% were seen once. Germline V gene data show CDR1 as SGHDN and CDR2 as FVKESK. V dropped 0 bases and J dropped 13 bases, with 13 bases sitting between them. There are 12 residues in the CDR3. Note on this clone: Its matching antigen is unknown.

This receptor was identified in a human donor with chronic lymphocytic leukemia. Sequencing was performed on PBMCs, taken before ibrutinib treatment. J is TRBJ2-7 and V is TRBV14, with TRBD2 as a possible D gene (5 bases). The CDR3 is CASSQDSDSNYF. The CDR3 bases are TGTGCCAGCAGCCAAGATAGCGACTCCAATTACTTC.